This TCR beta chain emerged from a study of T-cell reconstitution after alpha-beta-depleted transplantation in children. Library preparation (for TCRbeta) was performed with unique molecular identifiers. TCRdb analysed the PCR reads with MiXCR anew, one entry per CDR3 protein. This table has some 450,000 distinct CDR3 sequences, over 40% appearing once. V lost 5 bases, J lost 0 bases, and 14 bases lay in between. The germline gives CDR1 DFQATT, CDR2 SNEGSKA (reference sequence). CDR3 length: 16 residues. This clonotype has ten or more counts. The source is a girl aged 2 to 9 with aplastic anemia, due to receive a stem cell transplant. This chain uses TRBV20-1 with TRBJ2-6, with D perhaps TRBD2 (5 bases). This specimen consisted of PBMCs, obtained before TCRalphabeta/CD19-depleted stem cell transplant. The CDR3 sequence: CSAPRGWSSGANVLTF. For the CDR3, the DNA is TGCAGTGCTCCCAGAGGGTGGAGCTCTGGGGCCAACGTCCTGACTTTC.